What follows are 8 T cell receptor beta chains derived from one specimen sequenced in a study of cytomegalovirus exposure and HLA in healthy donors. Sequencing used immunoSEQ multiplex PCR; TCRdb keeps in-frame clones, though not all of them. The sample includes about 110,000 clones, 70% to 90% of them seen just once. Sequenced input: PBMCs. All receptors derive from a woman aged 18 to 35 in good health and CMV-seronegative.

The V gene is TRBV4-1, the J gene TRBJ1-1; 7 bases are shared with TRBD1. CDR1 is MGHRA, CDR2 YSYEKL, per germline. The CDR3 sequence is 15 residues long. V dropped 4 bases and J dropped 2; count of bases not matched to a gene: 7. The CDR3 bases are TGCGCCAGCAGCCGAGGCGGGACAGCCAACACTGAAGCTTTCTTT. Protein: CASSRGGTANTEAFF.

Concerning this clone: Distinct nucleotide sequences in the sample also encode this CDR3. This chain joins TRBV6-5 and TRBJ1-1, with TRBD1 matching over 9 bases. CDR3 length: 13 residues. Germline V lookup: CDR1 MNHEY, CDR2 SVGAGI. Trimming at V came to 4 bases and at J to 4 bases, leaving 1 base not matched to a gene. In DNA, the CDR3 is TGTGCCAGCAGTTCGACAGGGGGCACTGAAGCTTTCTTT. It yields the protein CASSSTGGTEAFF.

This sequence joins TRBV7-9 and TRBJ1-5; D is undetermined. The germline V and J ends were trimmed by 3 bases and 2 bases, with 8 bases remaining between them. This CDR3 is built from 14 residues. CDR1 and CDR2 from the germline V gene are SEHNR and FQNEAQ (reference sequence). The CDR3 DNA reads TGTGCCAGCAGCTTGGAGCCCGGCAATCAGCCCCAGCATTTT. Translating gives CASSLEPGNQPQHF.

The gene calls are TRBV5-4 and TRBJ2-7; D uncertain. From germline, CDR1 is SGHNT and CDR2 YYREEE (reference sequence). Trimming pared 2 bases from V and 0 bases from J, leaving 6 bases between. The CDR3 is made up of 13 amino acids. The CDR3 spells CASSFSRSYEQYF. CDR3 in DNA: TGTGCCAGCAGCTTTAGCCGCTCCTACGAGCAGTACTTC.

The V call is TRBV7-9, the J call TRBJ2-7; 7 bases are shared with TRBD1. V lost 5 bases and J lost 4; bases outside the gene matches: 2. Germline loops: CDR1 SEHNR, CDR2 FQNEAQ (reference sequence). The CDR3 extends over 12 amino acids. DNA of the CDR3: TGTGCCAGCAGCACAGGGGTTTACGAGCAGTACTTC. Translating gives CASSTGVYEQYF.

This rearrangement joins TRBV5-6 to TRBJ2-1; no reliable D call. Germline V gene sequence: CDR1 SGHDT, CDR2 YYEEEE. The CDR3 has 15 residues. Between the trimmed V and J ends, which lost 3 bases and 0 bases, there was a span of 10 bases. Written as DNA, the CDR3 is TGTGCCAGCAGCTCCGACTCAAGCTCCTACAATGAGCAGTTCTTC. Translating it yields CASSSDSSSYNEQFF.

This clone has a single count. The chain couples TRBV29-1 to TRBJ2-1; 7 nucleotides align to TRBD2. The CDR3 is 14 residues long. CDR1 SQVTM and CDR2 ANQGSEA come from the germline V gene. Trimming at V came to 6 bases and at J to 4 bases, leaving 9 bases not matched to a gene. The CDR3 protein is CSVYGRLNYNEQFF. The CDR3 DNA is TGCAGCGTGTACGGGAGGCTGAATTACAATGAGCAGTTCTTC.

V usage is TRBV27 and J usage is TRBJ2-3; 7 nucleotides match TRBD2. The CDR3 consists of 13 residues. Trimming removed 3 bases from V and 8 bases from J; junction bases left unmatched: 5. Germline V gene lookup returns CDR1 MNHEY and CDR2 SMNVEV (reference sequence). In DNA form, the CDR3 reads TGTGCCAGCAGTTTTACTAGCGCGGGTACGCAGTATTTT. Encoded protein: CASSFTSAGTQYF.